This T cell receptor beta chain was captured by sequencing in a study of neurological immune-mediated disorders. Ten or more counts support this clonotype. The CDR3 has 12 amino acids. Trimming left V 3 bases short and J 11 bases short, with 11 bases between. CDR1 and CDR2 from the germline V gene are LGHDT and YNNKEL (reference sequence). TCRdb independently ran MiXCR on the 5' RACE reads; one entry per CDR3 protein. The repertoire holds 52,000 or so distinct CDR3 sequences, with about 4% as singletons. The sequence came from a woman aged 40 to 50 with multiple sclerosis. Material: CD4+ T cells from blood. The chain has TRBV3-1 and TRBJ2-1; D gene uncertain. The CDR3, as DNA: TGTGCCAGCAGCCATGAGTACGTGAAGCAGTTCTTC. Protein product: CASSHEYVKQFF.